The clone carrying this T cell receptor (beta chain) was found many times. Patients aged 18 to 65 had newly diagnosed hyperthyroidism that had lasted under 2 months. Patients were excluded for uncontrolled infection, other autoimmune disease, pregnancy or lactation. The diagnoses drew upon clinical symptoms, serum thyroxine and TRAb, thyroid ultrasound and orbital computed tomography. The data were taken from a study of T cells in Graves' hyperthyroidism and ophthalmopathy. The investigators amplified TCR beta CDR3 regions from RNA transcripts. A set of HTBI primers served as the primers for a first-round RT-PCR of the TCR CDR3. TCRdb called the multiplex PCR reads again in MiXCR, with one record for every CDR3 protein. The sample lists 300,000 to 450,000 distinct CDR3 sequences; 15% to 18% were seen once. Source material: blood. This TCR was recovered from a woman aged 18-29 years with Graves' hyperthyroidism that later progressed to Graves' ophthalmopathy.

The CDR3 region is CASSPLDGYYGYTF. DNA of the CDR3: TGTGCCAGCAGCCCCCTAGACGGATACTATGGCTACACCTTC. The chain recombines TRBV3-1 with TRBJ1-2; the D is unclear. Germline-derived CDR1 and CDR2 are LGHDT and YNNKEL (reference sequence). V was trimmed by 4 bases and J by 3 bases, leaving 12 bases between them. The CDR3 consists of 14 residues.